What follows are 9 T cell receptor beta chains derived from one specimen sequenced in a study of T cells in Graves' hyperthyroidism and ophthalmopathy. TCR beta CDR3 regions were amplified from RNA. TCR CDR3 regions were first amplified by RT-PCR with HTBI primers. TCRdb processed the multiplex PCR reads anew with MiXCR; each CDR3 protein has one entry. The sample holds about 210,000 distinct CDR3 sequences, roughly a sixth seen once. Source material: blood. The receptor set was obtained from a man aged 50 to 59 with Graves' hyperthyroidism.

This clonotype was counted a single time. Germline and junction disagree at one end, which may indicate a read error. The rearrangement uses TRBV7-9 and TRBJ2-2, with D possibly being TRBD2 (5 bases). Germline V CDR1 and CDR2: SEHNR, FQNEAQ (reference sequence). This CDR3 is built from 14 residues. CDR3 nucleotides: TGTGCCAGCAGCTTATCAAATACCCACGGGGAGCTGCTTTTT. Encoded protein: CASSLSNTHGELLF.

This clonotype was picked up many times. The V gene is TRBV12-3 or TRBV12-4, the J gene TRBJ2-2, with D maybe TRBD1 (5 bases). Trimming cost V 3 bases and J 7 bases, with 18 bases left between them. This CDR3 is built from 16 residues. The CDR3 nucleotides read TGTGCCAGCAGTTTTACCCCAGGGCTGGGTGGCGGGGAGCTGTTTTTT. Its protein product is CASSFTPGLGGGELFF.

This clonotype has a count of ten or more. The genes are TRBV12-3 or TRBV12-4 and TRBJ2-1; D tentatively reads TRBD1 or TRBD2 (7 bases each). V was shortened by 5 bases and J by 14 bases, with 19 bases between the two germline ends. The CDR3 runs 13 residues. The CDR3 bases are TGTGCCAGCAGTACACGCCGGGACAGCGGGAAGTTCTTC. Protein product: CASSTRRDSGKFF.

This clonotype was detected ten times or more. This chain connects TRBV13 to TRBJ2-7, with TRBD1 identical over 8 bases. V lost 5 bases, J lost 2 bases, and 11 bases stayed unmatched. In germline, CDR1 is PRHDT, CDR2 FYEKMQ (reference sequence). The CDR3 is 16 residues long. CDR3 bases: TGTGCCAGCAGCCCCATGACAGGGGATTACCCCTACGAGCAGTACTTC. This gives the protein CASSPMTGDYPYEQYF. Filled out from reference TRBV13 and TRBJ2-7, the complete variable domain reads AAGVIQSPRHLIKEKRETATLKCYPIPRHDTVYWYQQGPGQDPQFLISFYEKMQSDKGSIPDRFSAQQFSDYHSELNMSSLELGDSALYFCASSPMTGDYPYEQYFGPGTRLTVT.

The genes are TRBV5-1 and TRBJ2-2; no clear D gene. The germline CDR1 and CDR2 sequences are SGHRS and YFSETQ. The ends were cut back, 1 base at V and 0 bases at J, with 7 bases in the middle. The CDR3 extends over 15 amino acids. This CDR3 reads CASSLFDPNTGELFF. CDR3 bases: TGCGCCAGCAGCTTGTTTGACCCGAACACCGGGGAGCTGTTTTTT. The whole variable domain, remainder taken from reference TRBV5-1 and TRBJ2-2, is KAGVTQTPRYLIKTRGQQVTLSCSPISGHRSVSWYQQTPGQGLQFLFEYFSETQRNKGNFPGRFSGRQFSNSRSEMNVSTLELGDSALYLCASSLFDPNTGELFFGEGSRLTVL.

The chain recombines TRBV29-1 with TRBJ2-2; 11 nucleotides agree with TRBD2. The V and J ends lost 6 bases and 5 bases, in that order; junction bases with no gene match: 2. Germline values: CDR1 SQVTM, CDR2 ANQGSEA. The CDR3 sequence is 13 residues long. CDR3 in DNA: TGCAGCGTGGGACTAGCGGAAACCGGGGAGCTGTTTTTT. Translation: CSVGLAETGELFF.

As concerns this clonotype: This sequence may be a read error, since a much larger clone differs from it by one base. The rearrangement uses TRBV20-1 and TRBJ2-3; TRBD1 agrees at 7 bases. V was clipped by 5 bases and J by 4 bases; unmatched bases: 6. Looked up from germline, CDR1 is DFQATT and CDR2 is SNEGSKA (reference sequence). The CDR3 extends over 13 amino acids. CDR3 protein: CSAQTGSADTQYF. The CDR3 bases are TGCAGTGCTCAGACAGGGTCCGCAGATACGCAGTATTTT.

This clonotype was counted at least ten times. This CDR3 reads CASSDSNSYEQYF. CDR3 bases: TGTGCCAGCAGTGACAGCAACTCCTACGAGCAGTACTTC. This chain connects TRBV2 to TRBJ2-7; unclear D gene. Trimming removed 3 bases from V and 0 bases from J, with 6 bases in between. There are 13 residues in the CDR3. The germline V gene has CDR1 SNHLY and CDR2 FYNNEI.

This clonotype has ten or more counts. The chain couples TRBV3-1 to TRBJ2-3; D is ambiguous. Trimming stripped 5 bases from V and 2 bases from J, with 11 bases between. This CDR3 contains 14 residues. Germline CDR1 LGHDT, CDR2 YNNKEL (reference sequence). Written as DNA, the CDR3 is TGTGCCAGCAGCGTCAGGATTAACACAGATACGCAGTATTTT. Amino acids: CASSVRINTDTQYF.